The next 17 T cell receptor beta chains were all read from a single sample in a study of CD8 T cells in Susac syndrome. Random hexamers primed reverse transcription of about 0.45 to 1 ug RNA. In TCRdb, the immunoSEQ multiplex PCR reads were re-called with MiXCR into one record per CDR3 protein. This repertoire shows approximately 210,000 distinct CDR3 sequences, 95% found once; its top ten account for roughly 0.1%. The sample taken for sequencing was CD4+ T cells from PBMCs. Receptor source: a human donor with multiple sclerosis.

The genes are TRBV4-2 and TRBJ2-3; D might be TRBD1 (6 bases). Trimming shortened V by 0 bases and J by 5 bases, and 15 bases separated the two germline ends. The CDR3 covers 16 residues. Germline CDR1 LGHNA, CDR2 YNFKEQ. The CDR3 bases are TGTGCCAGCAGCCAAGATCCACAGGGCTCGAAAGATACGCAGTATTTT. It yields the protein CASSQDPQGSKDTQYF.

The CDR3 sequence: CSAGTHRGEQYF. CDR3 nucleotide sequence: TGCAGCGCTGGGACTCACAGGGGCGAGCAGTACTTC. V gene TRBV29-1 combines with J gene TRBJ2-7; D is perhaps TRBD1 (7 bases). Germline V gene sequence: CDR1 SQVTM, CDR2 ANQGSEA. V dropped 7 bases and J dropped 6 bases, with 16 bases sitting between them. The CDR3 covers 12 residues.

The chain links TRBV29-1 to TRBJ1-2, with 7 bases matching TRBD1. CDR1 and CDR2 (germline): SQVTM, ANQGSEA. J was trimmed by 7 bases and V by 7 bases; bases with no gene match: 9. The CDR3 runs to 12 residues. The CDR3 bases are TGCAGCGCCCGGGACAGACCCTCTGGCTACACCTTC. Translation: CSARDRPSGYTF.

The V call is TRBV5-1, the J call TRBJ2-2; TRBD1 matches 9 bases. J lost 1 base, V lost 4 bases, and 5 bases had no gene match. The CDR3 totals 16 residues. CDR1 SGHRS and CDR2 YFSETQ come from the germline V gene. The DNA of the CDR3 is TGCGCCAGCAGCCCGGGGGGACAGGGGAACACCGGGGAGCTGTTTTTT. It translates to CASSPGGQGNTGELFF.

This sequence joins TRBV9 and TRBJ2-1; 7 nucleotides agree with TRBD2. J gave up 9 bases and V 1 base, and 7 bases lay outside the gene matches. The CDR3 consists of 14 residues. Germline lookup yields CDR1 SGDLS and CDR2 YYNGEE. The CDR3 DNA reads TGTGCCAGCAGCGTAATTGCGGGAGTTGGTGAGCAGTTCTTC. Its protein is CASSVIAGVGEQFF. The full variable domain, with the rest looked up from reference TRBV9 and TRBJ2-1, is DSGVTQTPKHLITATGQRVTLRCSPRSGDLSVYWYQQSLDQGLQFLIQYYNGEERAKGNILERFSAQQFPDLHSELNLSSLELGDSALYFCASSVIAGVGEQFFGPGTRLTVL.

This chain connects TRBV3-1 to TRBJ2-1, with a tentative D call TRBD1 (6 bases). The germline V gene has CDR1 LGHDT and CDR2 YNNKEL (reference sequence). The V end lost 6 bases, the J end lost 5 bases, and 14 bases lay between the germline ends. CDR3 length: 14 amino acids. CDR3 loop: CASRQRGQDNEQFF. The CDR3 nucleotides read TGTGCCAGCAGGCAACGGGGACAAGACAATGAGCAGTTCTTC.

The J gene is TRBJ2-6, the V gene TRBV7-2; D uncertain. Germline V lookup: CDR1 SGHTA, CDR2 FQGNSA. V was shortened by 1 base and J by 0 bases, with 10 bases between the two germline ends. The CDR3 covers 17 residues. The CDR3 loop reads CASSLGHASSGANVLTF. The DNA of the CDR3 is TGTGCCAGCAGCTTAGGTCACGCATCCTCTGGGGCCAACGTCCTGACTTTC.

CDR3 in DNA: TGTGCCAGCAGCCGCGGAGGGAGCACAGATACGCAGTATTTT. This gives the protein CASSRGGSTDTQYF. The chain couples TRBV7-2 to TRBJ2-3; a weak D match, TRBD2 (6 bases). This CDR3 has 14 residues. Trimming took off 5 bases at V and 0 bases at J, with 9 bases between the two ends. Germline CDR1 is SGHTA and CDR2 is FQGNSA.

In nucleotides, the CDR3 is TGCAGCGTTGTTGGGACAACGAGCACCGGGGAGCTGTTTTTT. This translates into CSVVGTTSTGELFF. V and J are TRBV29-1 and TRBJ2-2; D is perhaps TRBD1 (6 bases). The CDR3 loop spans 14 amino acids. V was clipped by 4 bases and J by 4 bases, with 13 bases between them. From germline, CDR1 is SQVTM and CDR2 ANQGSEA.

J is TRBJ2-5 and V is TRBV3-1; D remains unclear. CDR1 is LGHDT, CDR2 YNNKEL, per germline (reference sequence). The V end was cut by 4 bases, the J end by 2 bases, with 8 bases between. This CDR3 contains 13 residues. CDR3 bases: TGTGCCAGCAGCCCGCGACATCAAGAGACCCAGTACTTC. The encoded protein is CASSPRHQETQYF.

This sequence joins TRBV7-8 and TRBJ2-2; 9 positions match TRBD1. The CDR3 is 15 residues long. In germline, CDR1 is SGHVS, CDR2 FQNEAQ. Trimming at V came to 5 bases and at J to 8 bases, leaving 9 bases not matched to a gene. CDR3 protein: CASSLGTGPQGELFF. CDR3 coding DNA: TGTGCCAGCAGCCTAGGGACAGGGCCCCAGGGGGAGCTGTTTTTT. The whole variable domain, remainder taken from reference TRBV7-8 and TRBJ2-2, is GAGVSQSPRYKVAKRGQDVALRCDPISGHVSLFWYQQALGQGPEFLTYFQNEAQLDKSGLPSDRFFAERPEGSVSTLKIQRTQQEDSAVYLCASSLGTGPQGELFFGEGSRLTVL.

The chain carries TRBV3-1 and TRBJ2-1; 7 bases fit TRBD2. The germline V gene encodes CDR1 LGHDT and CDR2 YNNKEL (reference sequence). Trimming took 8 bases from V and 9 from J; bases not matched to a gene: 13. The CDR3 covers 14 residues. For the CDR3, the DNA is TGTGCCAGCTGGGCTAGCGGAACCCAAGGTGAGCAGTTCTTC. Residues: CASWASGTQGEQFF.

The V gene is TRBV6-5, the J gene TRBJ2-7; possible D gene TRBD2, 6 bases. The ends were cut back, 2 bases at V and 0 bases at J, with 8 bases in the middle. The CDR3 runs to 14 residues. Germline CDR1 and CDR2: MNHEY and SVGAGI. CDR3: CASSYRDSSYEQYF. CDR3 coding DNA: TGTGCCAGCAGTTACCGGGACTCCTCCTACGAGCAGTACTTC.

This chain uses TRBV28 with TRBJ2-3; weak D call: TRBD2 (6 bases). Trimming removed 6 bases at V and 10 bases at J, with 20 bases between. Germline V CDR1 and CDR2: MDHEN, SYDVKM. The CDR3 length is 14 residues. CDR3 amino acids: CASRETSVPRAQYF. In DNA, the CDR3 is TGTGCCAGCAGGGAGACTAGTGTGCCTCGTGCGCAGTATTTT.

The rearrangement joins TRBV25-1 to TRBJ2-5, with D hard to call. The CDR3 extends over 13 amino acids. Looked up from germline, CDR1 is MGHDK and CDR2 is SYGVNS. V was pared by 7 bases and J by 2 bases, with 11 bases between. DNA of the CDR3: TGTGCCAGCAATGACCGGGCGCAAGAGACCCAGTACTTC. It encodes CASNDRAQETQYF.

The J gene is TRBJ2-5, the V gene TRBV5-4; no reliable D call. Trimming cost V 0 bases and J 0 bases, with 9 bases left between them. CDR3 length equals 15 residues. Germline V gene data show CDR1 as SGHNT and CDR2 as YYREEE (reference sequence). The CDR3 sequence is CASSLGAANQETQYF. CDR3 in DNA: TGTGCCAGCAGCTTGGGGGCAGCAAACCAAGAGACCCAGTACTTC.

The J gene is TRBJ1-2, the V gene TRBV29-1; 7 bases agree with TRBD1. The J segment lost 6 bases and the V segment lost 5 bases, leaving 9 bases of the junction unmatched. The CDR3 runs 13 residues. Germline CDR1 is SQVTM and CDR2 is ANQGSEA. CDR3 protein: CSVQGGRGNGYTF. CDR3 coding DNA: TGCAGCGTTCAGGGTGGCAGGGGGAATGGCTACACCTTC.